The 11 T cell receptor beta chains reported below all come from one sample, sequenced in a study of OX40 agonist ivuxolimab in advanced cancers. The data were produced by immunoSEQ multiplex PCR, yet TCRdb's version contains in-frame clones alone and is incomplete. The sample records 54,000 or so clones, approximately 87% being singletons. The source material was CD4+ or CD8+ T cells sorted from blood, sampled in a trial of the OX40 agonist ivuxolimab. These receptors were taken from an adult with an advanced solid tumor such as melanoma, head and neck, liver or kidney cancer.

The chain couples TRBV9 to TRBJ2-3; D is unresolved. Trimming stripped 4 bases from V and 0 bases from J, with 6 bases between. The CDR3 runs to 13 residues. CDR1 SGDLS and CDR2 YYNGEE come from the germline V gene. The CDR3 DNA follows: TGTGCCAGCAGCTATAGGAGCACAGATACGCAGTATTTT. Translation gives CASSYRSTDTQYF. Full variable domain (remainder filled in from reference TRBV9 and TRBJ2-3): DSGVTQTPKHLITATGQRVTLRCSPRSGDLSVYWYQQSLDQGLQFLIQYYNGEERAKGNILERFSAQQFPDLHSELNLSSLELGDSALYFCASSYRSTDTQYFGPGTRLTVL.

The V and J genes are TRBV6-5 and TRBJ2-1, with 7 bases identical to TRBD2. The V segment lost 6 bases and the J segment 2 bases; nucleotides outside the gene matches: 7. CDR1 and CDR2 (germline): MNHEY, SVGAGI. CDR3 length equals 15 residues. DNA of the CDR3: TGTGCCAGCAGCCGAAAGGCGGGGGCCTACAATGAGCAGTTCTTC. As protein: CASSRKAGAYNEQFF.

The V and J genes are TRBV5-1 and TRBJ1-1; D uncertain. V gave up 0 bases and J gave up 4 bases, with 10 bases separating them. Germline V gene lookup returns CDR1 SGHRS and CDR2 YFSETQ. CDR3 length equals 14 residues. This CDR3 reads CASSLADIGTEAFF. The CDR3 DNA is TGCGCCAGCAGCTTGGCCGATATAGGCACTGAAGCTTTCTTT.

The CDR3 loop is CASSSVARSYNEQFF. The CDR3 DNA sequence: TGTGCCAGCAGCTCTGTAGCGCGCTCCTACAATGAGCAGTTCTTC. The chain recombines TRBV5-6 with TRBJ2-1, with a weak D call TRBD2 (5 bases). The CDR3 consists of 15 residues. Germline V lookup: CDR1 SGHDT, CDR2 YYEEEE. V lost 3 bases to trimming and J lost 0 bases, with 10 bases between them.

V gene TRBV20-1 combines with J gene TRBJ2-5; D is undetermined. Trimming took 6 bases from V and 5 from J, leaving 7 bases between them. The CDR3 has 10 amino acids. CDR1 and CDR2 from the germline V gene are DFQATT and SNEGSKA (reference sequence). DNA of the CDR3: TGCAGTGCCAAAAGCGAGACCCAGTACTTC. It is translated as CSAKSETQYF.

The rearrangement links TRBV28 to TRBJ2-5, with TRBD2 identical over 9 bases. CDR3 length: 15 residues. V was clipped by 4 bases and J by 9 bases; unmatched bases: 12. Germline CDR1 and CDR2: MDHEN and SYDVKM. The CDR3 loop is CASSSLSGGRGSQYF. The DNA of the CDR3 is TGTGCCAGCAGTTCCCTTAGCGGGGGAAGAGGTTCCCAGTACTTC.

V and J are TRBV6-6 and TRBJ1-5, with no clear D. The germline V and J ends were trimmed by 0 bases and 2 bases, with 11 bases remaining between them. Germline CDR1 MNHNY, CDR2 SVGAGI (reference sequence). This CDR3 region has 16 residues. The DNA of the CDR3 is TGTGCCAGCAGTTACTCATTCGGGCAGGGCAATCAGCCCCAGCATTTT. Protein sequence: CASSYSFGQGNQPQHF.

This clone came up once. The chain joins TRBV9 to TRBJ1-5, with D maybe TRBD1 (5 bases). The germline V and J ends were trimmed by 4 bases and 5 bases, with 13 bases remaining between them. The germline V gene encodes CDR1 SGDLS and CDR2 YYNGEE. This CDR3 is built from 14 residues. In DNA, the CDR3 is TGTGCCAGCAGCCCAAGTCAGGGACATCAGCCCCAGCATTTT. It specifies CASSPSQGHQPQHF.

The chain recombines TRBV10-1 with TRBJ1-5, with D unclear. Trimming removed 2 bases from V and 4 bases from J, with 12 bases in between. In germline, CDR1 is WNHNN, CDR2 SYGVQD (reference sequence). This CDR3 spans 15 amino acids. The CDR3: CASSEKPKWNQPQHF. For the CDR3, the DNA is TGCGCCAGCAGTGAGAAGCCGAAGTGGAATCAGCCCCAGCATTTT.

This chain links TRBV11-2 with TRBJ2-2; 8 nucleotides match TRBD1. Germline V gene data show CDR1 as SGHAT and CDR2 as FQNNGV. J gave up 4 bases and V 3 bases, and 13 bases lay outside the gene matches. The CDR3 has 18 amino acids. This CDR3 is CASSFMVRGRMGTGELFF. In DNA form, the CDR3 reads TGTGCCAGCAGCTTTATGGTCAGGGGGCGAATGGGCACCGGGGAGCTGTTTTTT.

This chain links TRBV6-4 with TRBJ2-2; D gene uncertain. Trimming stripped 3 bases from V and 0 bases from J, with 2 bases between. CDR3 length: 13 amino acids. Looked up from germline, CDR1 is MRHNA and CDR2 is SNTAGT. CDR3 coding DNA: TGTGCCAGCAGTGAACCGAACACCGGGGAGCTGTTTTTT. Protein sequence: CASSEPNTGELFF.